This T cell receptor beta chain is from a study of vaccination and CD4 T cells after COVID-19. On the study more broadly: Control cultures received a CEFX pool, an HIV-1 Nef pool, or no peptide.

Comment on this clonotype: The target antigen is unknown.

With the Oncomine TCR Beta short-read assay, DNA from cultured CD4+ T cells was sequenced. After culture, CD4+ T cells served as the source for genomic DNA extraction. Each CDR3 protein gets one entry after TCRdb re-called the PCR reads with MiXCR. The sample has roughly 16,000 distinct CDR3 sequences; about 46% are singletons. The treatment was: roughly 11-day PBMC culture with coronavirus spike peptide pools or control peptides (ViraFEST assay). Trimming pared 1 base from V and 7 bases from J, leaving 7 bases between. CDR3 length equals 12 residues. Germline values: CDR1 LGHDT, CDR2 YNNKEL (reference sequence).

Sequencing was carried out using CD4+ T cells from blood, cultured in vitro. V usage is TRBV3-1 and J usage is TRBJ1-2; no clear D. The clonotype comes from a human donor who had recovered from COVID-19. This chain's CDR3 is CASSQGASGYTF. The CDR3 region has the DNA TGTGCCAGCAGCCAAGGGGCGAGTGGCTACACCTTC.